The clone carrying this TCR beta chain was seen ten or more times. For TCRbeta, the library was prepared with unique molecular identifiers. TCRdb used MiXCR to reprocess the PCR reads, holding one entry per CDR3 protein. The data contain some 240,000 distinct CDR3 sequences, about 9.6% of them singletons. Germline assignment: CDR1 SGHDT and CDR2 YYEEEE. The CDR3 spans 15 residues. Between the trimmed V and J ends, which lost 0 bases and 0 bases, there was a span of 10 bases. This sample was included in a study of T-cell reconstitution after alpha-beta-depleted transplantation in children. The specimen was PBMCs from the stem cell graft donor, collected from the stem cell graft. The receptor comes from a human donor who donated a stem cell graft to a child with SCID. V usage is TRBV5-6 and J usage is TRBJ2-7; tentatively, D is TRBD1 or TRBD2 (5 bases each). The CDR3 reads CASSLVGTDSYEQYF. As DNA, the CDR3 is TGTGCCAGCAGCTTGGTGGGGACGGACTCCTACGAGCAGTACTTC.